The 28 T cell receptor beta chains in this list originate from one sample, sequenced in a study of blood T cells in healthy people across ages. The second PCR ran roughly 7 to 12 cycles with a sample-barcoded 5' primer and J-beta primers. TCRdb independently ran MiXCR on the 5' RACE reads; one entry per CDR3 protein. The table records approximately 1.5 million distinct CDR3 sequences, about 45% of them present only once. Material for sequencing was blood. The receptor set was obtained from a woman younger than 35 in good health.

V and J are TRBV21-1 and TRBJ1-2. TRBV21-1 is a recognized pseudogene. The CDR3 has 13 residues. This chain's CDR3 is CASSKGAIHGYTF. The CDR3 DNA reads TGTGCCAGCAGCAAAGGGGCCATACATGGCTACACCTTC.

CDR3 DNA: TGCGCCAGCAGCCAAGCGGACAGGTTCTACGAGCAGTTCTTC. This codes for CASSQADRFYEQFF. The rearrangement links TRBV4-1 to TRBJ2-1, with 7 bases aligning to TRBD1. The V and J ends lost 1 base and 10 bases, in that order; junction bases with no gene match: 7. The CDR3 has 14 amino acids. Germline V gene lookup returns CDR1 MGHRA and CDR2 YSYEKL.

The rearrangement links TRBV5-1 to TRBJ2-7; 8 positions agree with TRBD1. CDR3 size: 16 residues. Germline values: CDR1 SGHRS, CDR2 YFSETQ. V shed 7 bases, J shed 0 bases, and the junction held 12 bases outside the gene matches. In DNA form, the CDR3 reads TGCGCCAGCTGCCGGGACAGGCCCCTAACCTCCTACGAGCAGTACTTC. This sequence encodes CASCRDRPLTSYEQYF.

The V call is TRBV6-6, the J call TRBJ2-7; D unclear. Per the germline V gene, CDR1 is MNHNY and CDR2 is SVGAGI (reference sequence). Trimming pared 0 bases from V and 2 bases from J, leaving 11 bases between. There are 15 residues in the CDR3. The CDR3 is CASSYSAVWAYEQYF. As DNA, the CDR3 is TGTGCCAGCAGTTACTCGGCGGTTTGGGCCTACGAGCAGTACTTC.

This clonotype was seen only a few times. The J gene is TRBJ2-3, the V gene TRBV7-2, with TRBD2 matching 8 bases. The ends lost 3 bases at V and 1 base at J; junction bases unmatched: 3. From germline, CDR1 is SGHTA and CDR2 FQGNSA. This CDR3 is built from 15 residues. CDR3 sequence: CASSFFGRGTDTQYF. The DNA for the CDR3 is TGTGCCAGCAGCTTCTTCGGGAGGGGCACAGATACGCAGTATTTT.

The chain is built from TRBV5-4 and TRBJ2-2; D may be TRBD2 (7 bases). The CDR3 has 16 residues. Germline assignment: CDR1 SGHNT and CDR2 YYREEE (reference sequence). V gave up 0 bases and J gave up 5 bases, with 14 bases separating them. For the CDR3, the DNA is TGTGCCAGCAGCTTGGAACGGGGGGCGAGTACCGGGGAGCTGTTTTTT. Amino acid sequence: CASSLERGASTGELFF.

The chain joins TRBV12-3 or TRBV12-4 to TRBJ2-7; unclear D gene. The V gene lost 11 bases and the J gene lost 10 bases, with 24 bases spanning the gap. This CDR3 is built from 13 residues. This CDR3 reads CASTPSDQENQYF. DNA of the CDR3: TGTGCCTCCACCCCAAGCGACCAAGAGAACCAGTACTTC.

This clonotype was counted a few times. V gene TRBV5-1 combines with J gene TRBJ1-2, with D possibly being TRBD1 (6 bases). V gave up 3 bases and J gave up 8 bases, with 11 bases separating them. The CDR3 sequence is 12 residues long. Germline V gives CDR1 SGHRS, CDR2 YFSETQ. CDR3 nucleotide sequence: TGCGCCAGCAGCTCCACAGGGCCCGGCTACACCTTC. Amino acids: CASSSTGPGYTF.

The chain employs TRBV20-1 and TRBJ2-1; no clear D gene. The end of the DNA aligns better with TRBJ2-7, so the J call may be wrong. The CDR3 extends over 14 amino acids. Germline V lookup: CDR1 DFQATT, CDR2 SNEGSKA (reference sequence). The CDR3 sequence is CSARDRLFYNEQYF. The CDR3 nucleotides are TGCAGTGCTAGAGACCGACTCTTCTACAATGAGCAGTACTTC.

This clonotype was seen a few times. The chain joins TRBV2 to TRBJ2-1; D uncertain. Germline CDR1 is SNHLY and CDR2 is FYNNEI. The CDR3 length is 13 residues. With 6 bases removed from V and 3 bases from J, the gap between germline ends came to 9 bases. CDR3 coding DNA: TGTGCCAGCAGCCCCGAGAACTACAATGAGCAGTTCTTC. Translating gives CASSPENYNEQFF.

This clonotype occurred once. The chain couples TRBV7-6 to TRBJ2-2; 9 bases align to TRBD2. J was trimmed by 1 base and V by 5 bases; bases with no gene match: 5. Per the germline V gene, CDR1 is SGHVS and CDR2 is FNYEAQ. The CDR3 spans 16 residues. This CDR3 reads CASSHSSGGNTGELFF. The CDR3 nucleotides read TGTGCCAGCAGCCACAGTAGCGGGGGGAACACCGGGGAGCTGTTTTTT. The full variable domain, in which reference TRBV7-6 and TRBJ2-2 provide the parts outside the CDR3, is GAGVSQSPRYKVTKRGQDVALRCDPISGHVSLYWYRQALGQGPEFLTYFNYEAQQDKSGLPNDRFSAERPEGSISTLTIQRTEQRDSAMYRCASSHSSGGNTGELFFGEGSRLTVL.

In its sample, this clonotype was seen a few times. The V call is TRBV29-1, the J call TRBJ2-1; 10 nucleotides align to TRBD2. The germline CDR1 and CDR2 sequences are SQVTM and ANQGSEA. The V and J ends lost 4 bases and 5 bases, in that order; junction bases with no gene match: 8. The CDR3 consists of 15 residues. The CDR3 DNA follows: TGCAGCGTTGTGATGCCTAGCGGGGGTAACAATGAGCAGTTCTTC. Translation gives CSVVMPSGGNNEQFF.

The CDR3 nucleotides are TGTGCCAGCAGCTTCGGGACAGGGGACCGTATCTCCTACGAGCAGTACTTC. Protein product: CASSFGTGDRISYEQYF. V and J are TRBV6-2 or TRBV6-3 and TRBJ2-7, with 10 bases fitting TRBD1. The trim removed 6 bases at V and 0 bases at J, leaving 11 bases unmatched. The CDR3 has 17 amino acids. Germline V lookup: CDR1 MNHEY, CDR2 SVGEGT.

A few counts support this clonotype. Just one base apart from a much larger clone, this may be a read error. V usage is TRBV6-1 and J usage is TRBJ2-7; D remains ambiguous. The germline CDR1 and CDR2 sequences are MNHNS and SASEGT. Trimming shortened V by 2 bases and J by 2 bases, and 1 base separated the two germline ends. The CDR3 totals 11 residues. The CDR3 is CASSEPYEQYF. The CDR3 nucleotides read TGTGCCAGCAGTGAACCCTACGAGCAGTACTTC.

This clonotype turned up a few times. The junction departs from the called germline gene at one end, perhaps through a read error. The chain links TRBV24-1 to TRBJ2-3; no clear D gene. Germline V CDR1 and CDR2: KGHDR, SFDVKD. The CDR3 consists of 13 residues. CDR3 DNA sequence: TGTGCCACAAGAGGAGTGAGCACGGATACGCAGTATTTT. Protein: CATRGVSTDTQYF.

This clonotype was seen ten or more times. The chain employs TRBV4-1 and TRBJ2-3; 8 nucleotides line up with TRBD2. Germline loops: CDR1 MGHRA, CDR2 YSYEKL. The CDR3 spans 15 residues. J lost 1 base, V lost 1 base, and 1 base had no gene match. The CDR3 sequence is CASSQAGGRTDTQYF. The CDR3, as DNA: TGCGCCAGCAGCCAAGCGGGAGGGCGCACAGATACGCAGTATTTT.

The gene calls are TRBV7-2 and TRBJ2-2, with 9 nucleotides matching TRBD2. This CDR3 region has 16 residues. Germline V gene lookup returns CDR1 SGHTA and CDR2 FQGNSA. V lost 5 bases, J lost 2 bases, and 6 bases stayed unmatched. The CDR3 protein is CASSPRTSANTGELFF. The DNA for the CDR3 is TGTGCCAGCAGCCCTCGGACTAGCGCTAACACCGGGGAGCTGTTTTTT.

The chain links TRBV12-3 or TRBV12-4 to TRBJ1-5; 7 bases agree with TRBD1. There are 14 residues in the CDR3. V lost 6 bases to trimming and J lost 1 base; unmatched junction nucleotides: 3. CDR3 amino acids: CASSQQGSNQPQHF. The CDR3 region has the DNA TGTGCCAGCAGCCAACAGGGGAGCAATCAGCCCCAGCATTTT.

The V call is TRBV3-1, the J call TRBJ1-1, with TRBD1 matching 11 bases. This CDR3 comprises 19 residues. From germline, CDR1 is LGHDT and CDR2 YNNKEL (reference sequence). V was clipped by 0 bases and J by 6 bases; unmatched bases: 15. CDR3 in amino acids: CASSQDEYRDRGLTPEAFF. In DNA form, the CDR3 reads TGTGCCAGCAGCCAAGATGAATACCGGGACAGGGGGTTGACCCCTGAAGCTTTCTTT.

The chain has TRBV20-1 and TRBJ2-4; D is unresolved. The germline V gene has CDR1 DFQATT and CDR2 SNEGSKA (reference sequence). CDR3 size: 11 residues. Trimming shortened V by 0 bases and J by 13 bases, and 10 bases separated the two germline ends. The CDR3, as DNA: TGCAGTGCTAGAGAGGTCTACGTGCAGTACTTC. Translated: CSAREVYVQYF.

A few counts support this clonotype. V usage is TRBV7-9 and J usage is TRBJ2-1, with TRBD1 identical over 12 bases. J lost 9 bases, V lost 6 bases, and 6 bases had no gene match. The CDR3 covers 14 residues. Germline CDR1 SEHNR, CDR2 FQNEAQ (reference sequence). The chain's CDR3 is CASSWGQGASEQFF. The CDR3 DNA reads TGTGCCAGCAGTTGGGGACAGGGGGCTAGTGAGCAGTTCTTC.

This clonotype was counted only a few times. The V and J genes are TRBV12-5 and TRBJ2-7, with TRBD1 as a possible D gene (6 bases). The CDR3 contains 12 residues. The germline gives CDR1 LGHNT, CDR2 FRNRAP. The CDR3 spells CEGGRVLYEQYF. CDR3 sequence (DNA): TGTGAAGGGGGTAGGGTCCTCTACGAGCAGTACTTC.

V usage is TRBV12-3 or TRBV12-4 and J usage is TRBJ2-5; the D gene is possibly TRBD2 (6 bases). V lost 3 bases and J lost 4, with 18 bases in between. The CDR3 totals 16 residues. CDR3 amino acids: CASSFLVTSLPETQYF. CDR3 coding DNA: TGTGCCAGCAGTTTCCTCGTGACTAGTCTGCCAGAGACCCAGTACTTC.

Only a few counts were recorded for this clonotype. The chain is built from TRBV6-5 and TRBJ1-1, with D possibly TRBD1 on 5 matching bases. Germline V gene sequence: CDR1 MNHEY, CDR2 SVGAGI. With 2 bases removed from V and 8 bases from J, the gap between germline ends came to 6 bases. This CDR3 has 11 amino acids. The CDR3: CASSYRDEAFF. As DNA, the CDR3 is TGTGCCAGCAGTTACAGGGACGAAGCTTTCTTT.

This clonotype was found a few times. J is TRBJ2-6 and V is TRBV4-3; D unclear. The CDR3 totals 16 residues. Germline-derived CDR1 and CDR2 are LGHNA and YSLEER. V lost 0 bases, J lost 0 bases, and 6 bases lay in between. In DNA form, the CDR3 reads TGCGCCAGCAGCCAAGATTTGCCCTCTGGGGCCAACGTCCTGACTTTC. Translation: CASSQDLPSGANVLTF.

This clonotype was observed many times. The genes are TRBV12-3 or TRBV12-4 and TRBJ2-7; 7 bases are shared with TRBD1. The CDR3 length is 13 residues. V was clipped by 2 bases and J by 5 bases; unmatched bases: 3. The DNA of the CDR3 is TGTGCCAGCAGTTTACGACAGGGAAACGAGCAGTACTTC. This codes for CASSLRQGNEQYF.

The chain is built from TRBV12-3 or TRBV12-4 and TRBJ2-4; D remains ambiguous. Trimming took off 5 bases at V and 2 bases at J, with 7 bases between the two ends. The CDR3 has 13 amino acids. In DNA, the CDR3 is TGTGCCAGCAGTCTAGGCTCCAAAAACATTCAGTACTTC. The encoded protein is CASSLGSKNIQYF.

This clonotype was seen only a few times. The V call is TRBV30, the J call TRBJ1-1; a possible D gene is TRBD1 (6 bases). V lost 1 base and J lost 1, with 7 bases in between. Germline V lookup: CDR1 GTSNPN, CDR2 SVGIG (reference sequence). The CDR3 extends over 13 amino acids. CDR3: CAWSAGANTEAFF. DNA for the CDR3: TGTGCCTGGAGTGCAGGGGCGAACACTGAAGCTTTCTTT.